The clone carrying this T cell receptor (beta chain) appeared a single time. What it binds is not known. The PCR employed 60 Vbeta primers together with 13 Jbeta primers. Profiled with immunoSEQ multiplex PCR; TCRdb holds only in-frame clones, not every one. The sample contains 95,000 to 150,000 clones, less than 90% of which appear only once. This entry is derived from a study of cytomegalovirus exposure and HLA in healthy donors. Study results and limitations: Reportedly, HLA-A and HLA-B alleles of most subjects were accurately predicted from TCR beta. There were 150 to 200 TCR beta chains listed as cytomegalovirus-associated. Across donors, presence/absence analyses took sequencing depth to be roughly uniform.

At sampling all donors were nominally healthy, likely with unrecorded immune exposures. V lost 0 bases to trimming and J lost 7 bases, with 10 bases between them. The CDR3 spans 14 residues. The germline V gene encodes CDR1 SGHRS and CDR2 YFSETQ. Sample: PBMCs. This rearrangement joins TRBV5-1 to TRBJ2-2, with D perhaps matching TRBD1 (5 bases). The sequence was obtained from a man over 45 in good health and CMV-seronegative. The CDR3 protein is CASSLGGPFGELFF. CDR3 DNA sequence: TGCGCCAGCAGCTTGGGGGGCCCTTTCGGGGAGCTGTTTTTT.